A single sample is the source of the 9 T cell receptor beta chains below, sequenced in a study of monozygotic twins with inflammatory bowel disease. Reprocessing the 5' RACE reads, TCRdb reports a single entry for every CDR3 protein and omits DNA. The data include 210,000 or so distinct CDR3 sequences; the top ten clones carry around 7.7%. Sequenced: blood. Receptors originate from a human donor with ulcerative colitis or Crohn's disease, or a healthy co-twin of an affected twin (not recorded which).

This rearrangement joins TRBV5-1 to TRBJ1-2. The CDR3 totals 17 residues. Germline V CDR1 and CDR2: SGHRS, YFSETQ. CDR3 sequence reads: CASSLRQPYSGLSGYTF.

The gene calls are TRBV28 and TRBJ1-3; TCRdb names TRBD1, which stays unverified in the absence of DNA. In germline, CDR1 is MDHEN, CDR2 SYDVKM. The CDR3 length is 14 residues. The CDR3 loop is CASSLPGSGNTIYF.

The V gene is TRBV20-1, the J gene TRBJ2-4; TCRdb returns TRBD1, unconfirmable since there is no DNA. CDR3 size: 12 residues. Per the germline V gene, CDR1 is DFQATT and CDR2 is SNEGSKA (reference sequence). This CDR3 reads CSASRTGETWYF.

The chain combines TRBV20-1 with TRBJ2-7; lacking DNA, the TRBD1 call made by TCRdb goes unchecked. The germline gives CDR1 DFQATT, CDR2 SNEGSKA (reference sequence). The CDR3 sequence is 14 residues long. This CDR3 reads CSAGGETATYEQYF.

The chain links TRBV7-2 to TRBJ1-1. The CDR3 has 12 residues. Germline assignment: CDR1 SGHTA and CDR2 FQGNSA. The CDR3 sequence is CASSVMGTEAFF.

J is TRBJ1-3 and V is TRBV5-1; TCRdb outputs TRBD1, but without DNA this stays unchecked. The CDR3 covers 16 residues. Germline lookup yields CDR1 SGHRS and CDR2 YFSETQ. The CDR3 sequence: CASSLMGVTSGNTIYF.

The V gene is TRBV15, the J gene TRBJ2-5; TCRdb gives TRBD2 as the D gene, but with no DNA this cannot be confirmed. The CDR3 is made up of 17 amino acids. Germline CDR1 reads LNHNV; CDR2 reads YYDKDF (reference sequence). The CDR3 region is CATSRPQGLAVQETQYF. The whole variable domain, filled in from reference TRBV15 and TRBJ2-5, reads DAMVIQNPRYQVTQFGKPVTLSCSQTLNHNVMYWYQQKSSQAPKLLFHYYDKDFNNEADTPDNFQSRRPNTSFCFLDIRSPGLGDTAMYLCATSRPQGLAVQETQYFGPGTRLLVL.

This rearrangement joins TRBV2 to TRBJ2-1. The germline gives CDR1 SNHLY, CDR2 FYNNEI. The CDR3 is made up of 15 amino acids. The CDR3 loop is CASSDPIGQDNEQFF.

CDR3 sequence reads: CASSPGPPGEQYF. The chain joins TRBV28 to TRBJ2-7; TCRdb gives TRBD1 as the D gene, but with no DNA this cannot be confirmed. The CDR3 extends over 13 amino acids. In germline, CDR1 is MDHEN, CDR2 SYDVKM.